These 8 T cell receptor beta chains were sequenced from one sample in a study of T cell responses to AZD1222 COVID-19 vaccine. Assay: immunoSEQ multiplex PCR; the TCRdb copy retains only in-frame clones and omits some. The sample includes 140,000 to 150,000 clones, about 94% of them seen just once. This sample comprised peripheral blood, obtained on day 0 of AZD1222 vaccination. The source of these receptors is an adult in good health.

The CDR3 bases are TGTGCCAGCAGTAGTAACTTAGCGGGACACACAGATACGCAGTATTTT. Protein product: CASSSNLAGHTDTQYF. The rearrangement links TRBV7-6 to TRBJ2-3, with 8 bases matching TRBD2. After removal of 6 bases from V and 2 bases from J, the junction contained 10 bases not matched to a gene. This CDR3 is 16 amino acids long. Germline V lookup: CDR1 SGHVS, CDR2 FNYEAQ.

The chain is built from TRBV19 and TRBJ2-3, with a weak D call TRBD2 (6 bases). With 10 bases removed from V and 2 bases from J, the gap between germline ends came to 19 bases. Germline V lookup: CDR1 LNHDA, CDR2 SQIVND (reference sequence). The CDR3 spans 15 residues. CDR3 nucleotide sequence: TGTGCCACCCAACCCCAGGCTAGCGACACAGATACGCAGTATTTT. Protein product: CATQPQASDTDTQYF.

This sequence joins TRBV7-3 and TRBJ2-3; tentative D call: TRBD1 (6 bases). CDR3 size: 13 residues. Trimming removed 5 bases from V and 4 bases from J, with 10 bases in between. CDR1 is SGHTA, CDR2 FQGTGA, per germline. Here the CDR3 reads CASSARTADTQYF. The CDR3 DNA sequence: TGTGCCAGCAGCGCCAGGACAGCAGATACGCAGTATTTT.

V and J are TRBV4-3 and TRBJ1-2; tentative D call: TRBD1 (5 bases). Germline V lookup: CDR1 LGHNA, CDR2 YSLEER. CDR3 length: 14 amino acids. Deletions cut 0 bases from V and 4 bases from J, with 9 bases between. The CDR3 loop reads CASSQDAGTYGYTF. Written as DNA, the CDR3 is TGCGCCAGCAGCCAAGACGCAGGGACCTATGGCTACACCTTC.

CDR3 in amino acids: CASSRGGIDYNEQFF. In nucleotides, the CDR3 is TGTGCCAGCAGTCGAGGGGGAATCGACTACAATGAGCAGTTCTTC. The chain uses TRBV2 and TRBJ2-1; TRBD1 is a possible D gene (6 bases). V was shortened by 5 bases and J by 3 bases, with 14 bases between the two germline ends. This CDR3 contains 15 residues. CDR1 and CDR2 (germline): SNHLY, FYNNEI.

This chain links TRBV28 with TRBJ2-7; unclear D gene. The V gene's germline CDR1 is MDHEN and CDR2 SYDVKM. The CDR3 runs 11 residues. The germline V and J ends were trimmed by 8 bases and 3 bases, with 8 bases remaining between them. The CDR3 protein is CASGEIYEQYF. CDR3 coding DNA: TGTGCCAGCGGCGAGATCTACGAGCAGTACTTC.

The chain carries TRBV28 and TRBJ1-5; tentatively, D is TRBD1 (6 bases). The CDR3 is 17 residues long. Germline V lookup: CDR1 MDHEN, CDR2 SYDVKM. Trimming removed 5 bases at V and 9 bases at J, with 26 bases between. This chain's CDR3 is CASSPAFGQGTLSPQHF. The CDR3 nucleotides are TGTGCCAGCAGTCCGGCCTTCGGGCAGGGGACCTTATCGCCCCAGCATTTT.

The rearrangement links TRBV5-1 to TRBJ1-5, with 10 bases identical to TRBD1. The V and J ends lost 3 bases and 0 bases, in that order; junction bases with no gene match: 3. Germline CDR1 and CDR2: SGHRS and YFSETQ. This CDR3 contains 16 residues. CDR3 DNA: TGCGCCAGCAGCTCGGGGACAGGGGATAGCAATCAGCCCCAGCATTTT. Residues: CASSSGTGDSNQPQHF.